These 19 T cell receptor beta chains were all obtained from the same sample, sequenced in a study of Tregs in tolerant kidney transplant recipients. TCRdb's copy holds only in-frame clones and misses some; the assay was immunoSEQ multiplex PCR. This table holds about 110,000 clones, roughly 90% found once. The sequencing here drew on CD4+ T cells from blood, taken before the transplant. The receptor source for this set is a human donor who received a combined kidney and bone marrow transplant.

V usage is TRBV19 and J usage is TRBJ1-1; D not certain. Germline-derived CDR1 and CDR2 are LNHDA and SQIVND (reference sequence). V was pared by 3 bases and J by 5 bases, with 10 bases between. The CDR3 is made up of 13 amino acids. Here the CDR3 DNA reads TGTGCCAGTAGTATGGAGTTTAGGACTGAAGCTTTCTTT. Translated, it gives CASSMEFRTEAFF.

The chain combines TRBV6-5 with TRBJ1-5; 8 bases map to TRBD1. V trimming: 5 bases; J trimming: 5 bases; junction bases outside the gene matches: 2. CDR3 size: 13 residues. Germline V gives CDR1 MNHEY, CDR2 SVGAGI. The CDR3, as DNA: TGTGCCAGCAGTAAACAGGGGGATCAGCCCCAGCATTTT. Translating it yields CASSKQGDQPQHF.

This clone was observed once. CDR3 residues: CASTGAQAGRDEKLFF. The CDR3 DNA is TGTGCCAGCACCGGGGCACAGGCAGGGAGGGATGAAAAACTGTTTTTT. The chain links TRBV28 to TRBJ1-4; maybe TRBD1 (5 bases). V was cut by 7 bases and J by 6 bases, with 21 bases left in between. This CDR3 region has 16 residues. Germline V CDR1 and CDR2: MDHEN, SYDVKM.

The chain couples TRBV15 to TRBJ2-7; 7 bases fit TRBD2. V lost 5 bases to trimming and J lost 0 bases; unmatched junction nucleotides: 4. Germline V CDR1 and CDR2: LNHNV, YYDKDF (reference sequence). This CDR3 is 14 amino acids long. Here the CDR3 DNA reads TGTGCCACCAGCGGGGGGGGAAGCTCCTACGAGCAGTACTTC. Amino acids: CATSGGGSSYEQYF.

The chain recombines TRBV5-1 with TRBJ2-1; the D gene is possibly TRBD1 (6 bases). The CDR3 length is 15 residues. With 4 bases removed from V and 3 bases from J, the gap between germline ends came to 14 bases. Germline-derived CDR1 and CDR2 are SGHRS and YFSETQ. The CDR3 is CASSATGAGYNEQFF. The CDR3 DNA sequence: TGCGCCAGCAGCGCGACAGGAGCCGGCTACAATGAGCAGTTCTTC.

This chain links TRBV4-3 with TRBJ2-2; a weak D match, TRBD2 (5 bases). V lost 0 bases, J lost 5 bases, and 7 bases lay in between. The length of the CDR3 is 14 residues. CDR1 and CDR2 (germline): LGHNA, YSLEER. CDR3: CASSQDRGTGELFF. CDR3 nucleotides: TGCGCCAGCAGCCAAGACCGGGGAACCGGGGAGCTGTTTTTT.

The rearrangement joins TRBV6-4 to TRBJ1-2, with D possibly matching TRBD1 (6 bases). This CDR3 spans 13 amino acids. Looked up from germline, CDR1 is MRHNA and CDR2 is SNTAGT. Trimming shortened V by 5 bases and J by 6 bases, and 13 bases separated the two germline ends. CDR3 in amino acids: CASSTTGIDGYTF. The CDR3 DNA sequence: TGTGCCAGCAGTACTACAGGGATTGATGGCTACACCTTC.

This chain uses TRBV4-3 with TRBJ2-7; the match to TRBD2 covers 14 bases. There are 15 residues in the CDR3. The J segment lost 5 bases and the V segment lost 1 base, leaving 1 base of the junction unmatched. Germline loops: CDR1 LGHNA, CDR2 YSLEER. The CDR3, as DNA: TGCGCCAGCAGCCAAGGGACTAGCGGGAGGAACGAGCAGTACTTC. It translates to CASSQGTSGRNEQYF.

This clone is a singleton in its sample. This chain uses TRBV9 with TRBJ1-5; D is possibly TRBD1 (5 bases). The CDR3 contains 16 residues. Trimming stripped 0 bases from V and 0 bases from J, with 10 bases between. Germline V gives CDR1 SGDLS, CDR2 YYNGEE. CDR3 DNA sequence: TGTGCCAGCAGCGTAGGAGACAGCAATAGCAATCAGCCCCAGCATTTT. Its protein product is CASSVGDSNSNQPQHF.

This clone was seen a few times. This chain joins TRBV30 and TRBJ1-5; 8 nucleotides match TRBD1. V gave up 4 bases and J gave up 5 bases; unmatched junction bases: 4. The CDR3 sequence is 13 residues long. Germline values: CDR1 GTSNPN, CDR2 SVGIG (reference sequence). CDR3 protein: CAWNDRGDQPQHF. CDR3 bases: TGTGCCTGGAACGACAGGGGTGATCAGCCCCAGCATTTT.

The chain joins TRBV18 to TRBJ2-5; D unresolved. The CDR3 runs to 12 residues. The germline V and J ends were trimmed by 0 bases and 5 bases, with 4 bases remaining between them. The germline gives CDR1 KGHSH, CDR2 LQKENI. Here the CDR3 reads CASSPPEETQYF. CDR3 DNA: TGTGCCAGCTCACCACCCGAGGAGACCCAGTACTTC. The full variable domain, in which reference TRBV18 and TRBJ2-5 provide the parts outside the CDR3, is NAGVMQNPRHLVRRRGQEARLRCSPMKGHSHVYWYRQLPEEGLKFMVYLQKENIIDESGMPKERFSAEFPKEGPSILRIQQVVRGDSAAYFCASSPPEETQYFGPGTRLLVL.

This clone was recorded once. The chain recombines TRBV18 with TRBJ2-2; tentative D call: TRBD1 (5 bases). CDR3 length: 16 residues. The germline gives CDR1 KGHSH, CDR2 LQKENI. V dropped 5 bases and J dropped 2 bases, with 15 bases sitting between them. The CDR3 loop is CASSDQRGENTGELFF. In DNA, the CDR3 is TGTGCCAGCTCAGACCAAAGGGGCGAAAACACCGGGGAGCTGTTTTTT.

This clone was found once. The rearrangement joins TRBV9 to TRBJ1-1, with unresolved D. The length of the CDR3 is 14 residues. CDR1 SGDLS and CDR2 YYNGEE come from the germline V gene. Trimming took off 0 bases at V and 0 bases at J, with 6 bases between the two ends. CDR3 amino acids: CASSVAGVNTEAFF. Here the CDR3 DNA reads TGTGCCAGCAGCGTAGCTGGAGTGAACACTGAAGCTTTCTTT.

This sequence joins TRBV6-5 and TRBJ2-7, with TRBD1 matching 7 bases. The CDR3 spans 14 residues. From germline, CDR1 is MNHEY and CDR2 SVGAGI. J was trimmed by 6 bases and V by 5 bases; bases with no gene match: 10. The CDR3 here is CASSKRGQGVEQYF. CDR3 coding DNA: TGTGCCAGCAGTAAGAGAGGGCAGGGGGTCGAGCAGTACTTC.

The rearrangement joins TRBV25-1 to TRBJ2-7, with D tentatively TRBD1 (6 bases). This CDR3 region has 15 residues. The germline V gene encodes CDR1 MGHDK and CDR2 SYGVNS. Trimming stripped 1 base from V and 0 bases from J, with 10 bases between. The CDR3 loop is CASSESDSRSYEQYF. CDR3 in DNA: TGTGCCAGCAGTGAATCGGACAGCCGCTCCTACGAGCAGTACTTC.

The V gene is TRBV5-1, the J gene TRBJ1-1; possible D gene TRBD1, 6 bases. V lost 3 bases and J 7 bases, leaving 19 bases between the germline ends. CDR3 length equals 15 residues. CDR1 is SGHRS and CDR2 is YFSETQ in the germline V gene. CDR3 sequence (DNA): TGCGCCAGCAGCTCGCGTACACAGGGTGGGAGTGAAGCTTTCTTT. The encoded protein is CASSSRTQGGSEAFF.

The chain carries TRBV7-2 and TRBJ2-5; 9 nucleotides align to TRBD2. Germline V gene data show CDR1 as SGHTA and CDR2 as FQGNSA. The J segment lost 1 base and the V segment lost 9 bases, leaving 9 bases of the junction unmatched. The CDR3 is 15 residues long. The chain's CDR3 is CASSYSGSPQETQYF. As DNA, the CDR3 is TGTGCCAGTTCTTATAGCGGGAGTCCCCAAGAGACCCAGTACTTC.

The rearrangement joins TRBV6-5 to TRBJ2-2; 7 bases fit TRBD1. J gave up 3 bases and V 7 bases, and 8 bases lay outside the gene matches. CDR3 length: 15 residues. Germline V gives CDR1 MNHEY, CDR2 SVGAGI. The CDR3, as DNA: TGTGCCAGCAAAAGGGGGCTTGGGGACACCGGGGAGCTGTTTTTT. Its protein product is CASKRGLGDTGELFF.

The chain employs TRBV29-1 and TRBJ1-3; weak D call: TRBD1 (6 bases). CDR1 and CDR2 from the germline V gene are SQVTM and ANQGSEA. This CDR3 has 13 amino acids. Trimming stripped 7 bases from V and 2 bases from J, with 12 bases between. CDR3 sequence reads: CSAVTGPGNTIYF. CDR3 in DNA: TGCAGCGCTGTGACAGGTCCTGGAAACACCATATATTTT.